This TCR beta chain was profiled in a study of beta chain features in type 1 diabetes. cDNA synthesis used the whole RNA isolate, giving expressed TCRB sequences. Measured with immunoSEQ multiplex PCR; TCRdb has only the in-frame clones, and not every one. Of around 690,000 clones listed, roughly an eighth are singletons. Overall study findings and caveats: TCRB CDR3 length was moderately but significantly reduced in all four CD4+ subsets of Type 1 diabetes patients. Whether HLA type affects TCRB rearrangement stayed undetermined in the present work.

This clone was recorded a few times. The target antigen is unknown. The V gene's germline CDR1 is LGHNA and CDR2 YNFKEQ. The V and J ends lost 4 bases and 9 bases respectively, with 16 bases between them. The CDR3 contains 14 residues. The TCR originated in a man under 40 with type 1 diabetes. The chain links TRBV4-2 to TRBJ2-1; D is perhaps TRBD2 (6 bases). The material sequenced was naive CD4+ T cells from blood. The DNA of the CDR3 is TGTGCCAGCAGCCTCGAGCGTCGGGGGATTGAGCAGTTCTTC. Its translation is CASSLERRGIEQFF.